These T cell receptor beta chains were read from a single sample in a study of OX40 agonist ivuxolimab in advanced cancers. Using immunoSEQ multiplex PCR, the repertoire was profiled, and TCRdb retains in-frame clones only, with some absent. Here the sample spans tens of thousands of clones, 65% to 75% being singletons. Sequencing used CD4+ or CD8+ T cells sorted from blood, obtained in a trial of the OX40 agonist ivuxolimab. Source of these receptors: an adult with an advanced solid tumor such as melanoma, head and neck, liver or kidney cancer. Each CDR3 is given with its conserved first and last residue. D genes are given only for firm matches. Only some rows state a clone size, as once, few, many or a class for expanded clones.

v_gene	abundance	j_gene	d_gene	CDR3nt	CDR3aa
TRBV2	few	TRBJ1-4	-	TGTGCCAGCAGTGAACGGGATGCGAAGCTGTTTTTT	CASSERDAKLFF
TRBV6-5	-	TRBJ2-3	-	TGTGCCAGCAGTTACGCTAATACGCAGTATTTT	CASSYANTQYF
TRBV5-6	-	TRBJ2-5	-	TGTGCCAGCAGCTTGTTCGCCCAAGAGACCCAGTACTTC	CASSLFAQETQYF
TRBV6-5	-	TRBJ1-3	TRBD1	TGTGCCAGCAGTCACAGGGGGCTTTCTGGAAACACCATATATTTT	CASSHRGLSGNTIYF
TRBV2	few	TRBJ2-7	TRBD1	TGTGCCAGCAACGGACAGGGTTCCGAGCAGTACTTC	CASNGQGSEQYF
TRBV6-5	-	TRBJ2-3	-	TGTGCCAGCAGTTACTCATTCGGGGACCATACGCAGTATTTT	CASSYSFGDHTQYF
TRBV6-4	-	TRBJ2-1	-	TGTGCCAGCAGTCCAATGCAGGGGAGTTCCCACAATGAGCAGTTCTTC	CASSPMQGSSHNEQFF
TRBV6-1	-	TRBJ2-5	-	TGTGCCAGCAGGTATAGGACCTCCGGGGAGCAGTACTTC	CASRYRTSGEQYF
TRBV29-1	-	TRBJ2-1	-	TGCAGCGTTGACGGTACGGTAAATGAGCAGTTCTTC	CSVDGTVNEQFF
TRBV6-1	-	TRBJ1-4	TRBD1	TGTGCCACCCACCTCAGGGGGAGTAATGAAAAACTGTTTTTT	CATHLRGSNEKLFF
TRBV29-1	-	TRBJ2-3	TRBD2	TGCAGCGTTGACACTAGCGGGGGGAACACAGATACGCAGTATTTT	CSVDTSGGNTDTQYF
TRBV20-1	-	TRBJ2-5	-	TGCAGTGCTAGACGAGAGACCCAGTACTTC	CSARRETQYF
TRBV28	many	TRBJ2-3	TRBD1	TGTGCCAGCAACCCGGGACAGGGGAAGTTTAGCACAGATACGCAGTATTTT	CASNPGQGKFSTDTQYF
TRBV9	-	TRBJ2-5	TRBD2	TGTGCCAGCAGCGATGGACTAGCCGGGGGTCCCCAGTACTTC	CASSDGLAGGPQYF
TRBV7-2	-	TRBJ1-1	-	TGTGCCAGCAGCCTGGTGATGGGCGGGGGCTTGAACACTGAAGCTTTCTTT	CASSLVMGGGLNTEAFF
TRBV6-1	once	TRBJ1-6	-	TGTGCCAGCAGTGAACTCGGGAGAGGGAGGTCACCCCTCCACTTT	CASSELGRGRSPLHF
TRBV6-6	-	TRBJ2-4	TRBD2	TGTGCCAGCAGTTTATCGGGGGGGGCCCGGCTTCAGTACTTC	CASSLSGGARLQYF